This T cell receptor (beta chain) appears in the sequencing data of a study of PD-L1 blockade in urothelial cancer. Study overall: Blood analysis occurred 3 weeks (second dose) and 6 weeks after treatment start. Median blood clonality was 0.080, with around 83,000 unique TCRs. The study, taken as a whole, reports: Better survival was predicted by below-median pretreatment blood TCR clonality.

V trimming: 0 bases; J trimming: 4 bases; junction bases outside the gene matches: 5. Germline V gene data show CDR1 as SGDLS and CDR2 as YYNGEE. The CDR3 runs 15 residues. Comment on this clone: Its antigen is not identified.

Documented time point: pretreatment peripheral blood. Some clones are missing from TCRdb's copy, which holds only in-frame ones; the method was immunoSEQ multiplex PCR. The table shows around 50,000 clones, with 82% occurring only once. Sequences were derived from PBMCs, sampled around atezolizumab (anti-PD-L1) treatment. This clonotype was sampled from a man aged 45-65 years with urothelial cancer. The chain carries TRBV9 and TRBJ2-7, with 9 bases matching TRBD2. CDR3 sequence (DNA): TGTGCCAGCAGCGTAGCGGAGACTAGCGGTTACGAGCAGTACTTC. This gives the protein CASSVAETSGYEQYF.